The sequence of this TCR beta chain was determined in a study of control samples from healthy donors and cancer patients. Sequencing was performed with immunoSEQ multiplex PCR; in TCRdb, only in-frame clones are kept and a portion is missing. The table lists approximately 140,000 clones, 93% of them singletons. This CDR3 has 14 residues. CDR1 and CDR2 from the germline V gene are LNHDA and SQIVND (reference sequence). With 7 bases clipped from V and 2 bases from J, the junction kept 7 bases outside the gene matches. This TCR was sampled from a man aged 18 to 29 in good health. Source material: blood. The chain links TRBV19 to TRBJ1-1; TRBD1 matches 7 bases. In nucleotides, the CDR3 is TGTGCCAGTACCGATACAGGGGCCAACACTGAAGCTTTCTTT. The encoded protein is CASTDTGANTEAFF.